These 4 T cell receptor beta chains share one sample of origin, sequenced in a study of T cell changes during pregnancy in multiple sclerosis (dated by TCRdb to about 2019). The method behind the library was the immunoSEQ multiplex PCR assay. The clones in this table, taken by TCRdb from immuneACCESS, are in-frame only. Not every clone is retained; where verified, under half of the shortfall comes from an unresolved V gene, and the cause of the rest is unknown. The sample table lists fewer than 50,000 clones, around 91% of them with a count of one. The ten most abundant clones make up 9% to 10% of the sample. The sequences come from CD8+ T cells from peripheral blood mononuclear cells, collected in the first trimester of pregnancy. The receptors stem from a female donor with multiple sclerosis, enrolled in a pregnancy study.

This clone occurred once. This chain links TRBV19 with TRBJ1-4; 8 bases line up with TRBD1. In germline, CDR1 is LNHDA, CDR2 SQIVND (reference sequence). This CDR3 contains 14 residues. Trimming took 4 bases from V and 8 from J; bases not matched to a gene: 6. The CDR3 is CASSTDRANEKLFF. Written as DNA, the CDR3 is TGTGCCAGTAGTACGGACAGGGCAAACGAAAAACTGTTTTTT.

This clone appeared a single time. The rearrangement links TRBV6-5 to TRBJ1-5; 8 bases fit TRBD1. J lost 6 bases, V lost 5 bases, and 3 bases had no gene match. This CDR3 has 13 residues. In germline, CDR1 is MNHEY, CDR2 SVGAGI. The CDR3 bases are TGTGCCAGCAGTACAGGGGGAGGTCAGCCCCAGCATTTT. This translates into CASSTGGGQPQHF.

The chain employs TRBV30 and TRBJ2-1; 7 bases map to TRBD1. There are 14 residues in the CDR3. Germline CDR1 is GTSNPN and CDR2 is SVGIG (reference sequence). With 4 bases clipped from V and 8 bases from J, the junction kept 11 bases outside the gene matches. CDR3 loop: CAWIQEDRWDEQFF. The CDR3 DNA reads TGTGCCTGGATACAGGAGGACAGGTGGGATGAGCAGTTCTTC.

The chain employs TRBV12-1 and TRBJ2-1; the table's TRBD2 call for D was not verified on the DNA. TRBV12-1 constitutes a pseudogene. The CDR3 is 16 amino acids. In DNA form, the CDR3 reads TGTGCCAGCAGCTTTGCGCTAGCGGGAGTCTTAAATGAGCAGTTCTTC. Protein: CASSFALAGVLNEQFF.